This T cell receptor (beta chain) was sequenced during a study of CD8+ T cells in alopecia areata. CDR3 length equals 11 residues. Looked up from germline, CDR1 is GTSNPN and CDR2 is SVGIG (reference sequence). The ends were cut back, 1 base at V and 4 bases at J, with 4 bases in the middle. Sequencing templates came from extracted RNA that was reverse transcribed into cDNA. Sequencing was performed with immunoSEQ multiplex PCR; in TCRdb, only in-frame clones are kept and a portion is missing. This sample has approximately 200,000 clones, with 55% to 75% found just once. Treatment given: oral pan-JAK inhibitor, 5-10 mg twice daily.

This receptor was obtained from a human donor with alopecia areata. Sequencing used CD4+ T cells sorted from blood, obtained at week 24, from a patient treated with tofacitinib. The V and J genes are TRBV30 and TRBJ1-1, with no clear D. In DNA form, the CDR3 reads TGTGCCTGGAGTGCACGCACTGAAGCTTTCTTT. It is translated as CAWSARTEAFF.